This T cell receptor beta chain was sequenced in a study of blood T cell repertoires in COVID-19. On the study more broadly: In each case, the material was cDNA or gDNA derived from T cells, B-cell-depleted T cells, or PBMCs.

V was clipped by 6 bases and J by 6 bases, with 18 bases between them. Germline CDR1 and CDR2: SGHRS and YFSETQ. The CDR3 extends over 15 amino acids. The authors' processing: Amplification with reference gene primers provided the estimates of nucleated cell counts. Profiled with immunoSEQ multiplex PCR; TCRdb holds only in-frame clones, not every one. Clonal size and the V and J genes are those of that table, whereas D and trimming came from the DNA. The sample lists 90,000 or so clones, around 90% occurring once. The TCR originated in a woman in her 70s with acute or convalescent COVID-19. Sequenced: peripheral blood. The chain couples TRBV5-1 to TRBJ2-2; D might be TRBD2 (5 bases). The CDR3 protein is CASTFNSGVAGELFF. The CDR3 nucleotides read TGCGCCAGCACCTTCAACTCCGGGGTCGCCGGGGAGCTGTTTTTT.